Here is one T cell receptor (beta chain) with its context. Antigen specificity is unknown. The germline V gene encodes CDR1 MNHNS and CDR2 SASEGT. Trimming removed 8 bases at V and 0 bases at J, with 14 bases between. The CDR3 is made up of 15 amino acids. The data derive from a study of CD8+CD57+ T cells in acquired aplastic anemia. Study information: Roughly 3 ug was the average amount of DNA from sorted CD4+ and CD8+ cells. Sequencing produced an average of around 11 million reads per healthy donor for CD4+ cells. Findings of the study overall: Researchers report that about 29 CD8+ CDR3 sequences appeared in both patients and controls.

CDR3 and TCR beta VDJ profiling relied on a genomic DNA template. One entry per CDR3 protein results from TCRdb running MiXCR on the reads. The sample contains 86,000 or so distinct CDR3 sequences, under 50% of which appear only once. The receptor's source is a human donor in good health, serving as a control. This rearrangement joins TRBV6-1 to TRBJ2-1; a possible D gene is TRBD1 (6 bases). The material sequenced was sorted CD4+, CD8+, or CD8+CD57+ T cells (not recorded which) from PBMCs. The chain's CDR3 is CASGTFRSSYNEQFF. CDR3 bases: TGTGCCAGCGGGACATTTAGGAGCTCCTACAATGAGCAGTTCTTC.